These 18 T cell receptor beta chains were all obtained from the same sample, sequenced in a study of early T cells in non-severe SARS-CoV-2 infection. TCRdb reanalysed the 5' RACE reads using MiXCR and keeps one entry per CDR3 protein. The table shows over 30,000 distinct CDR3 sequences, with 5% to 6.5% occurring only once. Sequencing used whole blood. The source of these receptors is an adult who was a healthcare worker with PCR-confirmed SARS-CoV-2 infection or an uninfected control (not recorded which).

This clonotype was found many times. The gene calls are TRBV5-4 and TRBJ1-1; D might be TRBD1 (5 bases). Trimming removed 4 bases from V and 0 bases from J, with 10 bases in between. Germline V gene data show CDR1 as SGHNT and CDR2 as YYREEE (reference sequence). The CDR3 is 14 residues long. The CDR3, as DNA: TGTGCCAGCAGCGGTGGACATCTGAACACTGAAGCTTTCTTT. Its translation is CASSGGHLNTEAFF. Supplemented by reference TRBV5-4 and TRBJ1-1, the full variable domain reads ETGVTQSPTHLIKTRGQQVTLRCSSQSGHNTVSWYQQALGQGPQFIFQYYREEENGRGNFPPRFSGLQFPNYSSELNVNALELDDSALYLCASSGGHLNTEAFFGQGTRLTVV.

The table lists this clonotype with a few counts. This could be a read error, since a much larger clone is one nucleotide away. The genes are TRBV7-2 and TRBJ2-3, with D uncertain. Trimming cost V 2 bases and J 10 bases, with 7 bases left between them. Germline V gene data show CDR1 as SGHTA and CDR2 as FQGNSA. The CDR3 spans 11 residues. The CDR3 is CASSLLSAQYF. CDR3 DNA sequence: TGTGCCAGCAGCTTACTTAGTGCGCAGTATTTT. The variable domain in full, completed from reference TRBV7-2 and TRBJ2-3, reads GAGVSQSPSNKVTEKGKDVELRCDPISGHTALYWYRQSLGQGLEFLIYFQGNSAPDKSGLPSDRFSAERTGGSVSTLTIQRTQQEDSAVYLCASSLLSAQYFGPGTRLTVL.

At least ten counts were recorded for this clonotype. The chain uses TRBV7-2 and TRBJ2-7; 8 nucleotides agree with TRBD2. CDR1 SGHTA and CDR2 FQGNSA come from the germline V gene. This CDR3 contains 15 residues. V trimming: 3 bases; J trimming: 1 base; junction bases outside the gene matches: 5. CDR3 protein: CASSFDGGVSYEQYF. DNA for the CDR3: TGTGCCAGCAGCTTTGACGGGGGGGTGTCCTACGAGCAGTACTTC.

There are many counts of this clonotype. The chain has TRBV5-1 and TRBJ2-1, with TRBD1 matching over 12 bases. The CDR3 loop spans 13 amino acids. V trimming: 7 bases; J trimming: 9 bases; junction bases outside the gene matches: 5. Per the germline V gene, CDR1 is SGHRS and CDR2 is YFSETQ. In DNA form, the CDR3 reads TGCGCCAGCGGGACAGGGGGCTGGGGTGAGCAGTTCTTC. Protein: CASGTGGWGEQFF.

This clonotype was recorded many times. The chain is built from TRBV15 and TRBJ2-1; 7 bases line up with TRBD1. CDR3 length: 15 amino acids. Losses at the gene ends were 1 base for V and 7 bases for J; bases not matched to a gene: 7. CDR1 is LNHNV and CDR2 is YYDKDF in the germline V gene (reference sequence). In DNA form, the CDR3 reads TGTGCCACCAGCAGAGGGGGACAGAAGAAAAATGAGCAGTTCTTC. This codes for CATSRGGQKKNEQFF.

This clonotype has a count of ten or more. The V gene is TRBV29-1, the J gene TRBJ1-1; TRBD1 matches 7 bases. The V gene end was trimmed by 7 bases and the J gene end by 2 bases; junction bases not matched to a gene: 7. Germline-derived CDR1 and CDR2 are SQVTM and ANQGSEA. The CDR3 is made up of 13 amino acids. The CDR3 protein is CSAQGGPNTEAFF. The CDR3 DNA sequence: TGCAGCGCCCAGGGGGGACCCAACACTGAAGCTTTCTTT.

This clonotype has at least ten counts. The CDR3 reads CASSQESVNYGYTF. CDR3 DNA sequence: TGTGCCAGCAGCCAAGAATCGGTGAACTATGGCTACACCTTC. The chain couples TRBV4-2 to TRBJ1-2, with D hard to call. This CDR3 is 14 amino acids long. Trimming left V 0 bases short and J 2 bases short, with 7 bases between. Per the germline V gene, CDR1 is LGHNA and CDR2 is YNFKEQ.

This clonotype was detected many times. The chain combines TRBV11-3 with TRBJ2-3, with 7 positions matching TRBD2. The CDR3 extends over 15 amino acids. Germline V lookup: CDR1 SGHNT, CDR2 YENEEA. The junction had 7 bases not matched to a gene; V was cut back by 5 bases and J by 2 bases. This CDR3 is CASSPSGLPTDTQYF. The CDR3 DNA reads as TGTGCCAGCAGCCCCTCGGGACTACCCACAGATACGCAGTATTTT.

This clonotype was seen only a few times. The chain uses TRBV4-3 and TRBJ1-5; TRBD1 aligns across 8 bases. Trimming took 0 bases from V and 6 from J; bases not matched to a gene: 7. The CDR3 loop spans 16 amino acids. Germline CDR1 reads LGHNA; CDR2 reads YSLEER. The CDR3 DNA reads TGCGCCAGCAGCCAAGACAGGGGGCAAGCCACTCAGCCCCAGCATTTT. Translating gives CASSQDRGQATQPQHF.

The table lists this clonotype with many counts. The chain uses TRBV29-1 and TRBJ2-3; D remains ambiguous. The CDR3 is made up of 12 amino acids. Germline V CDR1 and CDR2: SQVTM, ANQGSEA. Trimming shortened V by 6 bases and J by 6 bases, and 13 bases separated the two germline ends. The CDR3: CSVQDSRDTQYF. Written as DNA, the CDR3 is TGCAGCGTCCAGGATTCCAGGGATACGCAGTATTTT.

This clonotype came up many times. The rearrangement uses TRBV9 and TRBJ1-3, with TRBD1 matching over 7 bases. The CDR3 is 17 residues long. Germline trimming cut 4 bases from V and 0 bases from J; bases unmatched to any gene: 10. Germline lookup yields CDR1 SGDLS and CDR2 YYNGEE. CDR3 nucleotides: TGTGCCAGCAGCCTAGAGGGGGCCTACCACTCTGGAAACACCATATATTTT. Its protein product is CASSLEGAYHSGNTIYF.

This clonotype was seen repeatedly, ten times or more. This CDR3 is CASSITSVGETQYF. The CDR3 DNA reads TGTGCCAGCAGTATAACTAGCGTCGGAGAGACCCAGTACTTC. The V and J genes are TRBV12-3 or TRBV12-4 and TRBJ2-5; 7 bases are a match to TRBD2. V was pared by 5 bases and J by 4 bases, with 7 bases of the junction left unmatched. This CDR3 has 14 amino acids.

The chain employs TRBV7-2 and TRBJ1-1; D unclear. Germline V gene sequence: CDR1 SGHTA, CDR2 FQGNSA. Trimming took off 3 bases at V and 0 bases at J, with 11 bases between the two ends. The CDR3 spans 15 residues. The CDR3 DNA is TGTGCCAGCAGCTTCGAGGCCAGCATGAACACTGAAGCTTTCTTT. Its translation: CASSFEASMNTEAFF.

Here the CDR3 DNA reads TGTGCCAGCAGTTACGGGACAGGGAGGAATGAGCAGTTCTTC. Translation: CASSYGTGRNEQFF. The chain couples TRBV6-6 to TRBJ2-1; 9 bases align to TRBD1. The CDR3 totals 14 residues. CDR1 is MNHNY, CDR2 SVGAGI, per germline (reference sequence). J lost 7 bases, V lost 2 bases, and 3 bases had no gene match.

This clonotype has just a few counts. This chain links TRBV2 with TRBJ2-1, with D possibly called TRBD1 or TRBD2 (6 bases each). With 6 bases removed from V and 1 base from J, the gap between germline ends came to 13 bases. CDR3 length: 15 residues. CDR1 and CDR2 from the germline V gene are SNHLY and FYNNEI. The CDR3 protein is CASRRGEASYNEQFF. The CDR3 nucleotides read TGTGCCAGCAGGAGGGGGGAAGCTTCCTACAATGAGCAGTTCTTC.

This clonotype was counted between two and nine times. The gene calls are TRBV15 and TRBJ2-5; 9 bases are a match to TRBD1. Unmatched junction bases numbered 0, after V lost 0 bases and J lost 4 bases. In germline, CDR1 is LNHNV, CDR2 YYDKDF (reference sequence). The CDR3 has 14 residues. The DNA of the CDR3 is TGTGCCACCAGCAGAGAACAGGGGGCAGAGACCCAGTACTTC. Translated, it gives CATSREQGAETQYF.

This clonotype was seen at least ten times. For the CDR3, the DNA is TGCGCCAGCAGCTTGGTGGTCAGGGAAGGAGCCGGGGAGCTGTTTTTT. It encodes CASSLVVREGAGELFF. V and J are TRBV5-1 and TRBJ2-2; a possible D gene is TRBD1 (5 bases). The CDR3 totals 16 residues. Trimming removed 0 bases from V and 6 bases from J, with 15 bases in between. Germline loops: CDR1 SGHRS, CDR2 YFSETQ. Together with reference TRBV5-1 and TRBJ2-2, the CDR3 gives the full variable domain: KAGVTQTPRYLIKTRGQQVTLSCSPISGHRSVSWYQQTPGQGLQFLFEYFSETQRNKGNFPGRFSGRQFSNSRSEMNVSTLELGDSALYLCASSLVVREGAGELFFGEGSRLTVL.

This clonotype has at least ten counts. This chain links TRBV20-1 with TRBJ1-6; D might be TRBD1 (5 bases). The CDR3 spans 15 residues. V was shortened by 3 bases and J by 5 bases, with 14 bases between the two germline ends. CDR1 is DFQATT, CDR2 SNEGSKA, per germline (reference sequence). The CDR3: CSARGPFGNNSPLHF. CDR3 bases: TGCAGTGCTAGGGGGCCCTTTGGGAATAATTCACCCCTCCACTTT.